This T cell receptor beta chain was captured in a study of regulatory T cells in long-lasting Graves disease. Regarding the study as a whole: Investigators studied peripheral blood only, not thyroid tissue.

A remark on this clonotype: Its target is not known. One junction end disagrees with the germline gene, perhaps due to a read error.

In building TCR beta libraries, iRepertoire HTBI primers were used together with Arm-PCR of CDR3 regions. In TCRdb, the multiplex PCR reads were re-called with MiXCR into one record per CDR3 protein. The sample yields about 460,000 distinct CDR3 sequences, 20% to 25% seen once. As for time point: persistent/refractory GD, antithyroid drugs over 5 years with positive TRAb. Following extraction of RNA from PBMCs, that RNA was used to make the TCR library. Looked up from germline, CDR1 is GTSNPN and CDR2 is SVGIG (reference sequence). CDR3 length: 13 amino acids. Source: peripheral blood mononuclear cells (PBMCs), taken when the disease was refractory, from a patient treated with antithyroid drugs. The rearrangement links TRBV30 to TRBJ2-7; possibly TRBD2 for D (5 bases). The clonotype originates from a female donor with Graves disease. The CDR3 here is CAWSFRTGYEQYF. In DNA, the CDR3 is TGTGCCTGGAGTTTTCGTACGGGGTACGAGCAGTATTTC.